What follows are 30 T cell receptor beta chains derived from one specimen sequenced in a study of T cells in Graves' hyperthyroidism and ophthalmopathy. Amplified TCR beta CDR3 regions derived from RNA transcripts. Using the HTBI primer set, a first-round RT-PCR was run on the TCR CDR3. TCRdb independently ran MiXCR on the multiplex PCR reads; one entry per CDR3 protein. The sample includes about 640,000 distinct CDR3 sequences, about 20% of them seen just once. Sequencing input: blood. Source of these receptors: a young man with Graves' ophthalmopathy.

In nucleotides, the CDR3 is TGTGCCAGCAGTATCCAGGGCCAAAACACTGAAGCTTTCTTT. Translation: CASSIQGQNTEAFF. The J gene is TRBJ1-1, the V gene TRBV6-1, with TRBD1 as a possible D gene (5 bases). Per germline, CDR1 MNHNS and CDR2 SASEGT. CDR3 size: 14 residues. The V and J ends lost 5 bases and 2 bases respectively, with 12 bases between them.

Notes on this clonotype: One base away lies a much larger clone, so this may be a sequencing read error. V gene TRBV11-2 combines with J gene TRBJ1-1, with D uncertain. CDR3 length equals 13 residues. CDR1 is SGHAT, CDR2 FQNNGV, per germline. V gave up 5 bases and J gave up 0 bases, with 7 bases separating them. CDR3 bases: TGTGCCAGCAGCCACAACATGAACACTGAAGCTTTCTTT. Its protein is CASSHNMNTEAFF.

V gene TRBV29-1 combines with J gene TRBJ2-7, with 11 bases that match TRBD2. Trimming took 7 bases from V and 4 from J; bases not matched to a gene: 6. Germline V gene data show CDR1 as SQVTM and CDR2 as ANQGSEA. The CDR3 is made up of 13 amino acids. The CDR3 DNA is TGCAGCGCGACTAGCGGGGACCATTACGAGCAGTACTTC. Translation: CSATSGDHYEQYF.

In this sample, this clonotype turned up many times. The genes are TRBV5-1 and TRBJ2-5; 13 bases map to TRBD2. This CDR3 contains 16 residues. From germline, CDR1 is SGHRS and CDR2 YFSETQ. Trimming at V came to 3 bases and at J to 1 base, leaving 3 bases not matched to a gene. The CDR3 is CASSSGLAGAQETQYF. CDR3 in DNA: TGCGCCAGCAGCTCCGGACTAGCGGGGGCCCAAGAGACCCAGTACTTC.

This chain links TRBV30 with TRBJ1-5; D not certain. V shed 1 base and J shed 3 bases, with 4 bases lying between them. The CDR3 totals 12 residues. Germline V CDR1 and CDR2: GTSNPN, SVGIG (reference sequence). The CDR3 spells CAWSGANQPQHF. The CDR3 nucleotides read TGTGCCTGGAGTGGAGCCAATCAGCCCCAGCATTTT. Based on the CDR3 plus reference TRBV30 and TRBJ1-5, the full variable domain is SQTIHQWPATLVQPVGSPLSLECTVEGTSNPNLYWYRQAAGRGLQLLFYSVGIGQISSEVPQNLSASRPQDRQFILSSKKLLLSDSGFYLCAWSGANQPQHFGDGTRLSIL.

There are many counts of this clonotype. The chain recombines TRBV20-1 with TRBJ2-5, with D perhaps being TRBD1 or TRBD2 (5 bases each). This CDR3 region has 16 residues. The germline V and J ends were trimmed by 5 bases and 2 bases, with 21 bases remaining between them. CDR1 is DFQATT and CDR2 is SNEGSKA in the germline V gene (reference sequence). CDR3: CSARDGAPDAQETQYF. CDR3 sequence (DNA): TGCAGTGCTCGGGACGGGGCGCCAGACGCTCAAGAGACCCAGTACTTC.

As to this clonotype: An end of the junction does not agree with germline; a read error may underlie this. The chain couples TRBV7-3 to TRBJ2-5; TRBD1 aligns across 7 bases. The germline CDR1 and CDR2 sequences are SGHTA and FQGTGA. The CDR3 contains 15 residues. The CDR3 is CASSITPGGQETQYF. In DNA, the CDR3 is TGTGCCAGCAGCATAACCCCAGGGGGCCAAGAGACCCAGTACTTC.

The chain links TRBV20-1 to TRBJ1-5; no firm D call. Trimming took off 0 bases at V and 0 bases at J, with 6 bases between the two ends. There are 14 residues in the CDR3. The V gene's germline CDR1 is DFQATT and CDR2 SNEGSKA (reference sequence). Here the CDR3 reads CSARDPHSNQPQHF. CDR3 DNA: TGCAGTGCTAGAGATCCCCATAGCAATCAGCCCCAGCATTTT.

This clonotype showed up just a few times. The chain carries TRBV25-1 and TRBJ1-2, with 10 nucleotides matching TRBD1. Unmatched junction bases numbered 4, after V lost 4 bases and J lost 8 bases. Germline V lookup: CDR1 MGHDK, CDR2 SYGVNS. This CDR3 spans 13 amino acids. Written as DNA, the CDR3 is TGTGCCAGCAGTGGAGGGACAGGGGCCGGCTACACCTTC. It translates to CASSGGTGAGYTF.

This clonotype was seen ten or more times. The J gene is TRBJ2-3, the V gene TRBV27; D is unresolved. Germline V lookup: CDR1 MNHEY, CDR2 SMNVEV (reference sequence). The CDR3 loop spans 13 amino acids. V lost 0 bases to trimming and J lost 5 bases, with 6 bases between them. The chain's CDR3 is CASSLSAGDTQYF. The CDR3 bases are TGTGCCAGCAGTTTATCGGCCGGAGATACGCAGTATTTT.

A word on this clonotype: This may be a read error: a much more frequent sequence differs by one nucleotide. The rearrangement links TRBV11-2 to TRBJ2-7; 9 positions agree with TRBD1. This CDR3 contains 15 residues. In germline, CDR1 is SGHAT, CDR2 FQNNGV. The CDR3 sequence is CASNLDGQGTYEQYF. For the CDR3, the DNA is TGTGCCAGCAACTTAGACGGACAGGGGACCTACGAGCAGTACTTC.

This clonotype was observed a handful of times. CDR3 DNA: TGTGCCAGCTCCCCGGCGGAGGGTGCCTACGAGCAGTACTTC. Amino acids: CASSPAEGAYEQYF. V gene TRBV18 combines with J gene TRBJ2-7; D is perhaps TRBD2 (6 bases). CDR3 length equals 14 residues. V was pared by 6 bases and J by 2 bases, with 14 bases between. Germline V gene sequence: CDR1 KGHSH, CDR2 LQKENI. Together with reference TRBV18 and TRBJ2-7, the CDR3 gives the full variable domain: NAGVMQNPRHLVRRRGQEARLRCSPMKGHSHVYWYRQLPEEGLKFMVYLQKENIIDESGMPKERFSAEFPKEGPSILRIQQVVRGDSAAYFCASSPAEGAYEQYFGPGTRLTVT.

The genes are TRBV27 and TRBJ2-7; D is ambiguous. The CDR3 contains 13 residues. V was trimmed by 6 bases and J by 2 bases, leaving 11 bases between them. Germline CDR1 reads MNHEY; CDR2 reads SMNVEV (reference sequence). CDR3 region: CASRMEYAYEQYF. CDR3 coding DNA: TGTGCCAGCAGAATGGAATACGCCTACGAGCAGTACTTC.

This clonotype was observed many times. The chain combines TRBV5-1 with TRBJ2-3; 7 bases are shared with TRBD2. The CDR3 totals 15 residues. V lost 2 bases to trimming and J lost 4 bases; unmatched junction nucleotides: 7. Germline V CDR1 and CDR2: SGHRS, YFSETQ. The CDR3 loop is CASSLAGYGADTQYF. DNA of the CDR3: TGCGCCAGCAGCTTAGCGGGATATGGCGCAGATACGCAGTATTTT.

The chain uses TRBV11-2 and TRBJ2-7; TRBD1 aligns across 7 bases. The V segment lost 6 bases and the J segment 5 bases; nucleotides outside the gene matches: 19. The CDR3 sequence is 17 residues long. CDR1 is SGHAT, CDR2 FQNNGV, per germline. CDR3 residues: CASSPGGFGKLVDEQYF. CDR3 DNA: TGTGCCAGCAGTCCAGGGGGTTTCGGGAAGTTAGTTGACGAGCAGTACTTC.

Remarks on this clonotype: A much larger clonotype is one base distant, so this may be a read error. The chain is built from TRBV13 and TRBJ2-7, with D maybe TRBD2 (5 bases). The V end lost 8 bases, the J end lost 4 bases, and 18 bases lay between the germline ends. The CDR3 length is 14 residues. Germline V lookup: CDR1 PRHDT, CDR2 FYEKMQ (reference sequence). The CDR3 is CASGSGLIGYEQYF. CDR3 bases: TGTGCCAGCGGCTCCGGACTGATTGGTTACGAGCAGTACTTC.

This clonotype was observed many times. This chain joins TRBV2 and TRBJ2-3; perhaps TRBD1 as D (6 bases). Germline CDR1 reads SNHLY; CDR2 reads FYNNEI. V lost 4 bases and J 2 bases, leaving 13 bases between the germline ends. The CDR3 has 15 residues. The CDR3 bases are TGTGCCAGCAGTGGGACAGCCTTAATCACAGATACGCAGTATTTT. Encoded protein: CASSGTALITDTQYF.

This clonotype was observed once. This rearrangement joins TRBV3-2 to TRBJ2-3; TRBD1, the table's D call, was not compared with the DNA. TRBV3-2 represents a pseudogene. This CDR3 is 17 amino acids long. As DNA, the CDR3 is TGTGCCAGCAGCCAAGAGGAGGACAGGGATATAACAGATACGCAGTATTTT. This gives the protein CASSQEEDRDITDTQYF.

V and J are TRBV5-1 and TRBJ1-1; D ambiguous. Germline CDR1 is SGHRS and CDR2 is YFSETQ. V was shortened by 4 bases and J by 4 bases, with 11 bases between the two germline ends. The CDR3 consists of 13 residues. Written as DNA, the CDR3 is TGCGCCAGCAGCGATGGCGCGCCCACTGAAGCTTTCTTT. Its translation: CASSDGAPTEAFF.

This clonotype showed up just a few times. V gene TRBV30 combines with J gene TRBJ2-3, with unresolved D. Trimming removed 2 bases from V and 0 bases from J, with 12 bases in between. CDR1 and CDR2 from the germline V gene are GTSNPN and SVGIG (reference sequence). This CDR3 contains 15 residues. CDR3 bases: TGTGCCTGGAGTCCCATGGGAATTAGCACAGATACGCAGTATTTT. It is translated as CAWSPMGISTDTQYF.

At least ten counts were recorded for this clonotype. Here the CDR3 reads CASSPGLAGVPKGYNEQFF. CDR3 in DNA: TGTGCCAGCAGCCCCGGACTAGCGGGAGTTCCCAAGGGCTACAATGAGCAGTTCTTC. The V call is TRBV7-3, the J call TRBJ2-1, with 13 bases identical to TRBD2. After removal of 5 bases from V and 3 bases from J, the junction contained 13 bases not matched to a gene. This CDR3 is 19 amino acids long. Per germline, CDR1 SGHTA and CDR2 FQGTGA.

This chain links TRBV14 with TRBJ2-5; D gene uncertain. Trimming left V 0 bases short and J 5 bases short, with 16 bases between. The CDR3 sequence is 16 residues long. In germline, CDR1 is SGHDN, CDR2 FVKESK. CDR3 nucleotide sequence: TGTGCCAGCAGCCAAGATCTACCGGGTACGATCGAGACCCAGTACTTC. Amino acids: CASSQDLPGTIETQYF.

The V and J genes are TRBV30 and TRBJ2-7; a weak D match, TRBD2 (5 bases). Trimming removed 3 bases from V and 7 bases from J, with 10 bases in between. CDR3 length equals 11 residues. Germline-derived CDR1 and CDR2 are GTSNPN and SVGIG (reference sequence). CDR3 sequence: CAWSGENEQYF. In nucleotides, the CDR3 is TGTGCCTGGAGCGGGGAGAATGAGCAGTACTTC.

For this clonotype: A much larger clone differs by one base, so this may be a read error. This rearrangement joins TRBV2 to TRBJ2-1; D might be TRBD1 or TRBD2, each matching 5 bases. Per germline, CDR1 SNHLY and CDR2 FYNNEI. The CDR3 covers 10 residues. DNA of the CDR3: TGTGCCAGCATAAGGGACGAGCGGTTCTTC. As protein: CASIRDERFF. The full variable domain, rest sourced from reference TRBV2 and TRBJ2-1, is EPEVTQTPSHQVTQMGQEVILRCVPISNHLYFYWYRQILGQKVEFLVSFYNNEISEKSEIFDDQFSVERPDGSNFTLKIRSTKLEDSAMYFCASIRDERFFGPGTRLTVL.

The chain has TRBV7-9 and TRBJ2-3, with D possibly being TRBD1 or TRBD2 (5 bases each). This CDR3 spans 16 amino acids. Trimming shortened V by 5 bases and J by 0 bases, and 15 bases separated the two germline ends. Germline lookup yields CDR1 SEHNR and CDR2 FQNEAQ (reference sequence). The CDR3 DNA reads TGTGCCAGCAGCCCCCGGGGCAGGGTTAGCACAGATACGCAGTATTTT. Its translation: CASSPRGRVSTDTQYF. Based on the CDR3 plus reference TRBV7-9 and TRBJ2-3, the full variable domain is DTGVSQNPRHKITKRGQNVTFRCDPISEHNRLYWYRQTLGQGPEFLTYFQNEAQLEKSRLLSDRFSAERPKGSFSTLEIQRTEQGDSAMYLCASSPRGRVSTDTQYFGPGTRLTVL.

This sequence joins TRBV9 and TRBJ2-3; no clear D gene. Trimming stripped 3 bases from V and 3 bases from J, with 5 bases between. CDR3 length: 12 amino acids. The germline V gene has CDR1 SGDLS and CDR2 YYNGEE. The DNA of the CDR3 is TGTGCCAGCAGCGCCCTTACAGATACGCAGTATTTT. This sequence encodes CASSALTDTQYF.

This clonotype was detected only a few times. The chain uses TRBV7-9 and TRBJ2-1, with 8 bases fitting TRBD2. Germline CDR1 is SEHNR and CDR2 is FQNEAQ (reference sequence). The V and J ends lost 5 bases and 2 bases, in that order; junction bases with no gene match: 8. This CDR3 is 16 amino acids long. Here the CDR3 DNA reads TGTGCCAGCAGCCGTTCCGGGAGGGCCCCCTACAATGAGCAGTTCTTC. Protein: CASSRSGRAPYNEQFF.

The chain links TRBV7-3 to TRBJ2-1; possible D gene TRBD2, 6 bases. The germline V gene has CDR1 SGHTA and CDR2 FQGTGA. V dropped 4 bases and J dropped 9 bases, with 16 bases sitting between them. The CDR3 loop spans 14 amino acids. The CDR3 DNA reads TGTGCCAGCAGCTCCGCCGGGAGTTGGAGTGAGCAGTTCTTC. It specifies CASSSAGSWSEQFF.

The chain employs TRBV10-3 and TRBJ2-1, with a possible D match to TRBD2 (5 bases). The length of the CDR3 is 12 residues. Germline V gives CDR1 ENHRY, CDR2 SYGVKD. V was clipped by 8 bases and J by 10 bases, with 15 bases between them. As DNA, the CDR3 is TGTGCCATCGGTCCGGGGTACCACGAGCAGTTCTTC. Protein: CAIGPGYHEQFF.

This clonotype was seen many times. The rearrangement uses TRBV3-1 and TRBJ2-1; D remains unclear. The length of the CDR3 is 13 residues. Per germline, CDR1 LGHDT and CDR2 YNNKEL (reference sequence). V was pared by 2 bases and J by 2 bases, with 4 bases between. CDR3: CASSQITYNEQFF. In nucleotides, the CDR3 is TGTGCCAGCAGCCAAATCACCTACAATGAGCAGTTCTTC.